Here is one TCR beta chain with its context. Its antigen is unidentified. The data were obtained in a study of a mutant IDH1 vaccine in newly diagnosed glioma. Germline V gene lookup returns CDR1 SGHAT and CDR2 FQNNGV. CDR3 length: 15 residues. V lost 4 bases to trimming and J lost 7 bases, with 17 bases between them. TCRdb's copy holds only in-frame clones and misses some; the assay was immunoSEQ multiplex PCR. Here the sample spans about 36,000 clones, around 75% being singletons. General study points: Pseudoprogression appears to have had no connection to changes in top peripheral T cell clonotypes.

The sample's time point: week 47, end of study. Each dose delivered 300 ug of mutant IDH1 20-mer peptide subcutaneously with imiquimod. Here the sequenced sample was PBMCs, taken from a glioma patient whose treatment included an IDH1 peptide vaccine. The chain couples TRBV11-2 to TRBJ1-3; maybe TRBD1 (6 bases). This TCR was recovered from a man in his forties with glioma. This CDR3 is CASSWEQGMRNTIYF. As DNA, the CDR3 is TGTGCCAGCAGCTGGGAGCAGGGGATGAGGAACACCATATATTTT.